This paragraph covers one T cell receptor beta chain sequence. Its target is not known. The repertoire was sequenced with immunoSEQ multiplex PCR; TCRdb's copy has only in-frame clones and lacks some. This table holds around 28,000 clones, roughly 71% found once. Every patient relapsed after autologous stem cell transplantation, and brentuximab vedotin exposure varied. The sample belongs to a study of PD-1 blockade in classical Hodgkin lymphoma. Study observations and caveats: Only CD4+ TCR diversity, not CD8+, had risen significantly by C4D1. Healthy donors reportedly exceeded newly diagnosed patients in baseline TCR diversity. Diversity similar to that of newly diagnosed patients was seen at baseline in complete responders.

Germline assignment: CDR1 LNHDA and CDR2 SQIVND (reference sequence). V dropped 8 bases and J dropped 3 bases, with 14 bases sitting between them. The CDR3 loop spans 15 amino acids. This TCR derives from a human donor with classical Hodgkin lymphoma. The gene calls are TRBV19 and TRBJ1-6; a possible D gene is TRBD1 (6 bases). Sequencing used peripheral blood mononuclear cells (PBMCs), obtained before the second cycle of nivolumab. CDR3 residues: CASQPEQGYNSPLHF. The CDR3 DNA sequence: TGTGCCAGTCAACCGGAACAGGGCTATAATTCACCCCTCCACTTT.